The clone carrying this T cell receptor (beta chain) was counted many times. TCRdb reprocessed the PCR reads using MiXCR. The table shows about 34,000 clones, with around a sixth occurring only once. Before thyroid surgery, none of the patients had received any treatment. The data stem from a study of metastatic and nonmetastatic thyroid tumors. Germline V gene sequence: CDR1 KGHDR, CDR2 SFDVKD. The CDR3 sequence is 19 residues long. V was trimmed by 0 bases and J by 2 bases, leaving 19 bases between them. This sequence joins TRBV24-1 and TRBJ1-5; TRBD1 might be the D (6 bases). This TCR was recovered from a female donor with papillary thyroid cancer or a benign thyroid nodule (not recorded which). Some clones in this sample may be carry-over from other donors' samples. Material: blood. CDR3 residues: CATSDLLSSRTVCNQPQHF. The DNA for the CDR3 is TGTGCCACCAGTGATTTGCTTTCCAGTCGGACAGTCTGCAATCAGCCCCAGCATTTT.